This is a list of T cell receptor beta chains from one sample in a study of T-cell memory formation after mild COVID-19. A single record per CDR3 protein comes from TCRdb applying MiXCR to the 5' RACE reads. The data show about 400,000 distinct CDR3 sequences, 18% seen once. Sequenced material: PBMCs or a T cell subset sorted from them (not recorded which). These receptors all stem from a man between 18 and 35 years old who had mild COVID-19 (a few samples of this study predate the infection). Cell type and time point are not known. Both conserved end residues are part of each CDR3. D genes are given only for firm matches. Part of the rows lack a size; the others show once, few, many or a class for expanded clones.

TRBV18,TRBD1,14,TRBJ1-2,many,TGTGCCAGCCAGGAGGACAGGACTAACTATGGCTACACCTTC,CASQEDRTNYGYTF
TRBV5-6,.,14,TRBJ1-4,many,TGTGCCAGCAGCCAGATCGACAGGAATGAAAAACTGTTTTTT,CASSQIDRNEKLFF
TRBV7-9,TRBD2,18,TRBJ2-2,.,TGTGCCAGCAGCTTACATTACGGACTAGCGGGGGATACCGGGGAGCTGTTTTTT,CASSLHYGLAGDTGELFF
TRBV29-1,.,9,TRBJ2-1,few,TGCAGCGTTAGGAATGAGCAGTTCTTC,CSVRNEQFF
TRBV9,.,15,TRBJ2-6,.,TGTGCCAGCAGCGTTAGGGAGACAGGGGCCAACGTCCTGACTTTC,CASSVRETGANVLTF
TRBV5-4,.,16,TRBJ2-1,.,TGTGCCAGCAGCCCCACCCACACTAGCTCCTACAATGAGCAGTTCTTC,CASSPTHTSSYNEQFF
TRBV18,TRBD2,16,TRBJ2-1,.,TGTGCCAGCTCACCACCGACTAGCGGGGGAGGCAATGAGCAGTTCTTC,CASSPPTSGGGNEQFF
TRBV7-2,TRBD1,14,TRBJ2-2,few,TGTGCCAGCAGCGTCCACAGGGACAGCGGGGAGCTGTTTTTT,CASSVHRDSGELFF
TRBV6-1,.,13,TRBJ2-5,many,TGTGCCAGCAGTGGGCAGGTCCAAGAGACCCAGTACTTC,CASSGQVQETQYF
TRBV5-1,.,15,TRBJ2-1,.,TGCGCCAGCAGCTTGGGGTTCCAGTCCTACAATGAGCAGTTCTTC,CASSLGFQSYNEQFF
TRBV9,TRBD1,14,TRBJ2-3,.,TGTGCCAGCAACGCGGACAGGGAGGCAGATACGCAGTATTTT,CASNADREADTQYF
TRBV7-3,TRBD1,15,TRBJ1-2,once,TGTGCCAGCAGCAAGACCGGGACAGGGGTCTATGGCTACACCTTC,CASSKTGTGVYGYTF